This T cell receptor beta chain stems from a study of CD8+CD57+ T cells in acquired aplastic anemia. Study in general: On average, sorted CD4+ and CD8+ cells gave roughly 3 ug of DNA. Regarding the study as a whole: Patients and controls shared around 30 CD8+ CDR3 sequences.

Before being chosen for sequencing, patients had shown CD8+CD57+ cell expansion by flow cytometry. Severe acquired aplastic anemia was the diagnosis recorded for all patients. Patients were untreated when blood was sampled. The trim removed 3 bases at V and 10 bases at J, leaving 7 bases unmatched. This CDR3 has 15 residues. Looked up from germline, CDR1 is MDHEN and CDR2 is SYDVKM. Genomic DNA served as template for TCR beta VDJ and CDR3 profiling. TCRdb re-called the reads through MiXCR, storing one row per CDR3 protein. Of more than 95,000 distinct CDR3 sequences listed, approximately 41% are singletons. Note on this clonotype: Its target is unknown.

The clonotype originates from a human donor with aplastic anemia. The rearrangement uses TRBV28 and TRBJ1-6; 9 bases are a match to TRBD1. Sequenced material: sorted CD4+, CD8+, or CD8+CD57+ T cells (not recorded which) from PBMCs. CDR3 amino acids: CASSFEGQGRSPLHF. The CDR3 DNA is TGTGCCAGCAGTTTCGAGGGACAGGGTCGATCACCCCTCCACTTT.